The 25 T cell receptor beta chains given below trace back to one sample, sequenced in a study of Ad26.COV2.S vaccination and SARS-CoV-2 variants. Measured with immunoSEQ multiplex PCR; TCRdb has only the in-frame clones, and not every one. The sample yields 200,000 to 300,000 clones, over 75% seen once. Treatment of the sample: some 20 received Ad26.COV2.S at low or high dose, single or two shots; five or six received placebo; per-sample allocation not given. The study sampled participants on day 63 after the first vaccine or placebo injection. This material consisted of peripheral blood, taken in a trial of Ad26.COV2.S vaccine versus placebo. Receptors originate from a person between 18 and 65 years old who received the Ad26.COV2.S COVID-19 vaccine or a placebo.

This chain connects TRBV19 to TRBJ1-4; 7 bases are a match to TRBD1. The CDR3 is 14 amino acids. The germline gives CDR1 LNHDA, CDR2 SQIVND (reference sequence). V lost 7 bases to trimming and J lost 8 bases; unmatched junction nucleotides: 10. CDR3 amino acids: CASTSGRDSEKLFF. Written as DNA, the CDR3 is TGTGCCAGTACCTCTGGCCGGGACAGCGAAAAACTGTTTTTT.

The V gene is TRBV28, the J gene TRBJ1-1; no definite D call. V lost 2 bases and J lost 1, with 8 bases in between. CDR1 MDHEN and CDR2 SYDVKM come from the germline V gene. CDR3 length: 14 residues. CDR3 nucleotide sequence: TGTGCCAGCAGTTTAATCCGAGAGAACACTGAAGCTTTCTTT. It codes for CASSLIRENTEAFF.

The sample holds a few counts of this clone. The chain is built from TRBV7-2 and TRBJ1-2; D remains unclear. This CDR3 is 11 amino acids long. V was cut by 8 bases and J by 4 bases, with 8 bases left in between. Germline lookup yields CDR1 SGHTA and CDR2 FQGNSA. For the CDR3, the DNA is TGTGCCAGCCAGACCGGCTATGGCTACACCTTC. This sequence encodes CASQTGYGYTF.

The V gene is TRBV6-2 or TRBV6-3, the J gene TRBJ1-2, with D possibly TRBD1 on 6 matching bases. The V gene's germline CDR1 is MNHEY and CDR2 SVGEGT. The CDR3 sequence is 16 residues long. V shed 0 bases and J shed 4 bases, with 15 bases lying between them. DNA for the CDR3: TGTGCCAGCAGTTACTCACCGGGGGCGATCGGCTATGGCTACACCTTC. Protein sequence: CASSYSPGAIGYGYTF.

J is TRBJ1-2 and V is TRBV24-1; no definite D call. The V end lost 3 bases, the J end lost 7 bases, and 5 bases lay between the germline ends. Looked up from germline, CDR1 is KGHDR and CDR2 is SFDVKD. There are 11 residues in the CDR3. The DNA for the CDR3 is TGTGCCACCAGTGATGTCCTTGGCTACACCTTC. It is translated as CATSDVLGYTF.

The chain employs TRBV19 and TRBJ2-5; possibly TRBD1 for D (6 bases). The CDR3 is 13 residues long. CDR1 and CDR2 (germline): LNHDA, SQIVND (reference sequence). Between the trimmed V and J ends, which lost 5 bases and 8 bases, there was a span of 15 bases. CDR3 DNA: TGTGCCAGTAGTCCCGACAGGCCCCCTACCCAGTACTTC. Translation gives CASSPDRPPTQYF.

The rearrangement joins TRBV5-1 to TRBJ2-7; 12 nucleotides match TRBD2. The CDR3 loop spans 16 amino acids. The V gene's germline CDR1 is SGHRS and CDR2 YFSETQ. Trimming cost V 4 bases and J 7 bases; bases outside gene matches: 12. CDR3 nucleotides: TGCGCCAGCAGCGAGGGACTAGCGGGCACCTCCCGGGAGCAGTACTTC. It yields the protein CASSEGLAGTSREQYF.

The chain combines TRBV6-5 with TRBJ1-4; 7 bases are a match to TRBD1. Germline CDR1 and CDR2: MNHEY and SVGAGI. CDR3 size: 13 residues. Trimming removed 6 bases from V and 7 bases from J; junction bases left unmatched: 5. The CDR3 bases are TGTGCCAGCAGCCGCAGGGGGAGTGAAAAACTGTTTTTT. Its translation is CASSRRGSEKLFF.

The chain has TRBV15 and TRBJ1-2, with D possibly TRBD1 on 6 matching bases. Germline V gives CDR1 LNHNV, CDR2 YYDKDF (reference sequence). This CDR3 region has 19 residues. Trimming took 5 bases from V and 7 from J, leaving 32 bases between them. Here the CDR3 DNA reads TGTGCCACCAGCGGAGGAACCGTTGCAACAGGGTTAAGGGTATCTGGCTACACCTTC. This sequence encodes CATSGGTVATGLRVSGYTF.

V gene TRBV19 combines with J gene TRBJ2-7; possibly TRBD1 or TRBD2 for D (5 bases each). V dropped 10 bases and J dropped 4 bases, with 14 bases sitting between them. This CDR3 region has 12 residues. CDR1 is LNHDA and CDR2 is SQIVND in the germline V gene (reference sequence). CDR3 amino acids: CATRDPPYEQYF. CDR3 bases: TGTGCCACCAGGGACCCTCCATACGAGCAGTACTTC.

The J gene is TRBJ2-1, the V gene TRBV30, with 14 positions matching TRBD2. Germline CDR1 and CDR2: GTSNPN and SVGIG (reference sequence). This CDR3 spans 14 amino acids. The V segment lost 5 bases and the J segment 10 bases; nucleotides outside the gene matches: 7. CDR3 protein: CAWAGTSGGWEQFF. The CDR3 DNA reads TGTGCCTGGGCCGGGACTAGCGGGGGTTGGGAGCAGTTCTTC.

The CDR3 DNA reads as TGTGCCAGCAGCTCCTCCGGGACGGCAAAAAGCACAGATACGCAGTATTTT. Protein product: CASSSSGTAKSTDTQYF. This chain uses TRBV28 with TRBJ2-3, with D possibly called TRBD1 or TRBD2 (5 bases each). The CDR3 consists of 17 residues. The germline gives CDR1 MDHEN, CDR2 SYDVKM. Trimming shortened V by 6 bases and J by 0 bases, and 19 bases separated the two germline ends.

Of note for this clone: One junction end does not reproduce the germline sequence, and a read error may be involved. V and J are TRBV11-2 and TRBJ2-7; 7 bases align to TRBD1. The CDR3 is 14 residues long. In germline, CDR1 is SGHAT, CDR2 FQNNGV. CDR3 residues: CASSLDRASYEQYF. The CDR3 DNA reads TGTGCCAGCAGCCTAGACAGGGCCTCCTACGAGCAGTACTTC.

V is TRBV10-3 and J is TRBJ2-5; 7 nucleotides agree with TRBD2. CDR3 size: 15 residues. J gave up 3 bases and V 5 bases, and 9 bases lay outside the gene matches. The germline V gene has CDR1 ENHRY and CDR2 SYGVKD. The CDR3: CAISSVRLAEETQYF. The CDR3 DNA is TGTGCCATCAGTTCAGTGCGGCTAGCGGAAGAGACCCAGTACTTC.

This clone has only one observation. The chain joins TRBV11-1 to TRBJ2-7; 12 nucleotides agree with TRBD1. Germline V gene sequence: CDR1 SGHAT, CDR2 FQDESV (reference sequence). The CDR3 sequence is 15 residues long. V shed 5 bases and J 6 bases; nucleotides not matched to a gene: 8. The CDR3 sequence is CASSTIRDRGLEQYF. CDR3 bases: TGTGCCAGCAGCACAATCCGGGACAGGGGGCTCGAGCAGTACTTC. Full variable domain (rest looked up from reference TRBV11-1 and TRBJ2-7): EAEVAQSPRYKITEKSQAVAFWCDPISGHATLYWYRQILGQGPELLVQFQDESVVDDSQLPKDRFSAERLKGVDSTLKIQPAELGDSAMYLCASSTIRDRGLEQYFGPGTRLTVT.

For the CDR3, the DNA is TGTGCCAGCAGTCAATCCAGTGGCGAGCAGTACTTC. Translated: CASSQSSGEQYF. The gene calls are TRBV12-3 or TRBV12-4 and TRBJ2-7; no reliable D call. CDR3 length: 12 residues. V shed 5 bases and J shed 6 bases, with 11 bases lying between them.

The CDR3 is CASSFFRTGMLEQYF. The CDR3 DNA reads as TGTGCCAGCAGTTTTTTTCGGACAGGGATGCTCGAGCAGTACTTC. V and J are TRBV28 and TRBJ2-7; TRBD1 aligns across 8 bases. Unmatched junction bases numbered 10, after V lost 3 bases and J lost 6 bases. This CDR3 is built from 15 residues. Germline V gene data show CDR1 as MDHEN and CDR2 as SYDVKM.

This chain links TRBV5-1 with TRBJ2-7; perhaps TRBD2 as D (6 bases). This CDR3 has 14 residues. Trimming cost V 4 bases and J 3 bases, with 14 bases left between them. CDR1 and CDR2 (germline): SGHRS, YFSETQ. The CDR3 loop is CASSHGTYRYEQYF. In nucleotides, the CDR3 is TGCGCCAGCAGCCATGGGACTTACCGCTACGAGCAGTACTTC.

This rearrangement joins TRBV19 to TRBJ2-1, with D uncertain. V shed 3 bases and J shed 4 bases, with 7 bases lying between them. The CDR3 length is 13 residues. Germline lookup yields CDR1 LNHDA and CDR2 SQIVND (reference sequence). The CDR3 loop reads CASSINQYNEQFF. The CDR3 nucleotides read TGTGCCAGTAGTATCAACCAATACAATGAGCAGTTCTTC.

With respect to this clone: Within the sample, other DNA sequences also encode this same CDR3. V gene TRBV7-9 combines with J gene TRBJ2-7, with 8 nucleotides matching TRBD1. V shed 5 bases, J shed 3 bases, and the junction held 3 bases outside the gene matches. Germline V gene lookup returns CDR1 SEHNR and CDR2 FQNEAQ (reference sequence). CDR3 length: 13 residues. The CDR3 loop reads CASSLGTGYEQYF. CDR3 coding DNA: TGTGCCAGCAGCCTTGGGACAGGCTACGAGCAGTACTTC.

In its sample, this clone was seen once. The V call is TRBV5-4, the J call TRBJ1-2; D is uncertain. Looked up from germline, CDR1 is SGHNT and CDR2 is YYREEE (reference sequence). The V gene lost 1 base and the J gene lost 0 bases, with 7 bases spanning the gap. This CDR3 has 14 amino acids. CDR3 nucleotide sequence: TGTGCCAGCAGCTTGAGAGATCCTAACTATGGCTACACCTTC. Protein: CASSLRDPNYGYTF.

The CDR3 DNA reads TGTGCCAGCAGCCAAAAACATCTGAACACTGAAGCTTTCTTT. Translation: CASSQKHLNTEAFF. The V and J genes are TRBV3-1 (or the pseudogene TRBV3-2) and TRBJ1-1; D uncertain. The CDR3 contains 14 residues. Germline V gives CDR1 LGHDT, CDR2 YNNKEL (reference sequence). Trimming took 2 bases from V and 0 from J, leaving 7 bases between them.

This clone has only one observation. The rearrangement links TRBV9 to TRBJ2-5; tentatively, D is TRBD2 (6 bases). The CDR3 sequence is 16 residues long. Germline V gene data show CDR1 as SGDLS and CDR2 as YYNGEE. V was shortened by 4 bases and J by 1 base, with 17 bases between the two germline ends. CDR3 loop: CASSISEAGPQETQYF. The CDR3 DNA reads as TGTGCCAGCAGCATTTCGGAGGCGGGACCCCAAGAGACCCAGTACTTC.

The chain uses TRBV4-3 and TRBJ1-4, with D uncertain. Looked up from germline, CDR1 is LGHNA and CDR2 is YSLEER. V was shortened by 1 base and J by 0 bases, with 9 bases between the two germline ends. There are 16 residues in the CDR3. CDR3 DNA sequence: TGCGCCAGCAGCCAAGGCATACCACCAACTAATGAAAAACTGTTTTTT. It specifies CASSQGIPPTNEKLFF.

J is TRBJ2-7 and V is TRBV28; 12 bases line up with TRBD1. The CDR3 sequence is 13 residues long. V dropped 4 bases and J dropped 12; count of bases not matched to a gene: 7. In germline, CDR1 is MDHEN, CDR2 SYDVKM. CDR3 DNA: TGTGCCAGCAGTTCGGGACAGGGGGCGCATCTGTACTTC. Its translation is CASSSGQGAHLYF.